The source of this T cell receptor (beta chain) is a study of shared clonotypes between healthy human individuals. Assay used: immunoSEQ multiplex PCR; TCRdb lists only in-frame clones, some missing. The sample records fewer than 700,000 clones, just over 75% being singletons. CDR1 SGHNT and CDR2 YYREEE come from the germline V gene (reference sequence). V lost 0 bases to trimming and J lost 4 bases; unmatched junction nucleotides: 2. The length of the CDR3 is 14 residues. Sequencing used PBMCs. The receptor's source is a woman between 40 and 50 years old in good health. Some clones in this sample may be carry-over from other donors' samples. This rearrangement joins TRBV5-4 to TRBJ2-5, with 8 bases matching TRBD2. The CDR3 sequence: CASSLVLAGETQYF. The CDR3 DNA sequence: TGTGCCAGCAGCTTGGTCCTAGCGGGAGAGACCCAGTACTTC.